Given below is one T cell receptor (beta chain) in context. Its antigen is undetermined. Naive CD8 cells were CD45RO-negative, positively selected for CCR7, excluding terminally differentiated effector memory CD45RA+ cells. Germline-derived CDR1 and CDR2 are LNHDA and SQIVND (reference sequence). The CDR3 extends over 12 amino acids. Trimming cost V 9 bases and J 1 base, with 9 bases left between them. The data were obtained in a study of shared clonotypes between healthy human individuals. As for the study in general: CD4 naive cells filled three plates per donor, CD4 memory three, CD8 naive two and CD8 memory one.

Overall study results and limits: Investigators expected sequencing depth to affect clonotype sharing among donors. Clonotypes shared by all four donors outscored non-shared clonotypes in generation probability.

Authors' methods: Junction-only immunoSEQ data arrived without quality scores, meaning filtering differed. Here immunoSEQ multiplex PCR was the method, and the copy in TCRdb shows in-frame clones only, minus some. V, J and clone size are those of that table, while D and trimming were read from the DNA. Of approximately 840,000 clones detected, roughly 96% appear once; the ten largest clones hold about 0.21%. The sample taken for sequencing was naive CD8+ T cells sorted from blood. V is TRBV19 and J is TRBJ1-1; D is uncertain. This TCR came from a man aged 25-45 years in good health. The CDR3 bases are TGTGCCAGAGCCGTACAGAACACTGAAGCTTTCTTT. This gives the protein CARAVQNTEAFF.